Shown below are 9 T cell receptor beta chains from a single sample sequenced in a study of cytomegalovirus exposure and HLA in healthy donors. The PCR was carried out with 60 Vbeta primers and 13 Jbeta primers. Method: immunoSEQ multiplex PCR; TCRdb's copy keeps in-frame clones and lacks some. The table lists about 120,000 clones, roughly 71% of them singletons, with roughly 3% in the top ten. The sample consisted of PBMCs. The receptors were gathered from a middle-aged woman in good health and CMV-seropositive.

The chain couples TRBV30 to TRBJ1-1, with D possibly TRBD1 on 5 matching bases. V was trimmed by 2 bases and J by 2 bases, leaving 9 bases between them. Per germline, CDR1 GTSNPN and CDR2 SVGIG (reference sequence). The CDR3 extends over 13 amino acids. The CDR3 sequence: CAWSSQGNTEAFF. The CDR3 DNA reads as TGTGCCTGGAGTTCCCAGGGCAACACTGAAGCTTTCTTT.

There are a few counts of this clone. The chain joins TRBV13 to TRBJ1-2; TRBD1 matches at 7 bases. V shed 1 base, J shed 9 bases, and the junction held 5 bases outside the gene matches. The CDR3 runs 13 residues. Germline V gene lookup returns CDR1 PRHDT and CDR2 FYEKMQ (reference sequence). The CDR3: CASSLALDRRYTF. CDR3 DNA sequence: TGTGCCAGCAGCTTAGCCTTGGACAGGCGCTACACCTTC.

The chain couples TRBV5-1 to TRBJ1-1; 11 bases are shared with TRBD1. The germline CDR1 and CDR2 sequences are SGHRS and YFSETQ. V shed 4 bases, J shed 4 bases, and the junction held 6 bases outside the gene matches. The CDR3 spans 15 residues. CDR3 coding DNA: TGCGCCAGCAGCACGGACAGGGGGCGAGGCACTGAAGCTTTCTTT. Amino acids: CASSTDRGRGTEAFF.

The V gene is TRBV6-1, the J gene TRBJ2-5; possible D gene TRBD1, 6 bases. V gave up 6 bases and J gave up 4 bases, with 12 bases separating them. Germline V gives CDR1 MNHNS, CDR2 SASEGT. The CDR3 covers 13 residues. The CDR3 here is CASRLQGGETQYF. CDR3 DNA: TGTGCCAGCAGACTACAGGGCGGAGAGACCCAGTACTTC.

CDR3 sequence: CASTLDRVGRTEAFF. DNA of the CDR3: TGTGCCAGTACCTTGGACAGGGTGGGTCGCACTGAAGCTTTCTTT. The J gene is TRBJ1-1, the V gene TRBV19; 8 bases fit TRBD1. There are 15 residues in the CDR3. V lost 7 bases, J lost 4 bases, and 11 bases stayed unmatched. Germline assignment: CDR1 LNHDA and CDR2 SQIVND (reference sequence).

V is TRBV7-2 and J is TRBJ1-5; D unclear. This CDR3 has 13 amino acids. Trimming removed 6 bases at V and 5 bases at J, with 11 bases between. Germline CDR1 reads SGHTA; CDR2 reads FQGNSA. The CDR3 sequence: CASRPSMDQPQHF. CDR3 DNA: TGTGCCAGCAGGCCGTCTATGGATCAGCCCCAGCATTTT.

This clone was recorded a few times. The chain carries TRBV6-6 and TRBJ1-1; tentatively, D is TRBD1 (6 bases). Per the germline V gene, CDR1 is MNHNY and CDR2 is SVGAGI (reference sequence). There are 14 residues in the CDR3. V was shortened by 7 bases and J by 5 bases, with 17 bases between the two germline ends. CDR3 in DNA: TGTGCCAGCATACTAACAGGGAAGGAGACTGAAGCTTTCTTT. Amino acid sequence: CASILTGKETEAFF.

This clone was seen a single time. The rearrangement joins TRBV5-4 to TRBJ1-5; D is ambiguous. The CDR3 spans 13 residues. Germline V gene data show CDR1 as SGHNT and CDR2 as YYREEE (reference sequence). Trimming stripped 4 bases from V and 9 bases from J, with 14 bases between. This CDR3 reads CASSLTAEGPQHF. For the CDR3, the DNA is TGTGCCAGCAGCCTCACAGCCGAAGGGCCCCAGCATTTT.

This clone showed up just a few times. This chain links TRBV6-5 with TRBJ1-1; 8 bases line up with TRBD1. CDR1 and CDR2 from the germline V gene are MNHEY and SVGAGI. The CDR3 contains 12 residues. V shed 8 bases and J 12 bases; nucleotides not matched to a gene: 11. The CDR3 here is CASCRDRTESFF. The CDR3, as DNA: TGTGCCAGCTGCCGGGACAGGACTGAGTCTTTCTTT.